This T cell receptor beta chain was obtained from a study of T cells in Graves' hyperthyroidism and ophthalmopathy. This clonotype was detected many times. Out of approximately 9.9 ml of fresh peripheral blood came the PBMCs. It was RNA transcripts that yielded the amplified TCR beta CDR3 regions. When the TCR CDR3 underwent first-round RT-PCR, the HTBI primer set was used. TCRdb re-called the multiplex PCR reads with MiXCR, one entry per CDR3 protein. The sample shows roughly 840,000 distinct CDR3 sequences, 35% to 40% of them seen only once. Germline lookup yields CDR1 SGHVS and CDR2 FNYEAQ. CDR3 length: 14 residues. Trimming took off 4 bases at V and 0 bases at J, with 6 bases between the two ends.

The sequenced sample was blood. This clonotype was obtained from a man younger than 30 with Graves' hyperthyroidism. The chain is built from TRBV7-6 and TRBJ1-4; no definite D call. For the CDR3, the DNA is TGTGCCAGCAGCTCCAGAGCAACTAATGAAAAACTGTTTTTT. Amino acids: CASSSRATNEKLFF.